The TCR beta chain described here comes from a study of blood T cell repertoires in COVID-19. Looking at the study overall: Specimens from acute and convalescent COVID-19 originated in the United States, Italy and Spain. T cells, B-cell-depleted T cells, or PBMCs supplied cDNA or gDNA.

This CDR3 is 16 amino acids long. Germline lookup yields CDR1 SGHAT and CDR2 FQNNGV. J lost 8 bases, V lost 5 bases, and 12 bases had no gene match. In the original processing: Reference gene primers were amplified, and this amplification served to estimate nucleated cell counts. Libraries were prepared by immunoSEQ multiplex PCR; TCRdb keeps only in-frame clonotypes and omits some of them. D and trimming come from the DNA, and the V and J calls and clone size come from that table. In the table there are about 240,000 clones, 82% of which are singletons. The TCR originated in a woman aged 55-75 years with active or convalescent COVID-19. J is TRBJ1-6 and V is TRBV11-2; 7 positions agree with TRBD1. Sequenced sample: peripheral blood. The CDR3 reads CASSPDREMGYSPLHF. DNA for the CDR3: TGTGCCAGCAGCCCCGACAGGGAAATGGGTTATTCACCCCTCCACTTT.